This T cell receptor beta chain was retrieved from a study of T-cell reconstitution after alpha-beta-depleted transplantation in children. Unique molecular identifiers were incorporated into the prepared TCRbeta library. TCRdb fed the PCR reads into MiXCR, producing one record per CDR3 protein. The table records more than 450,000 distinct CDR3 sequences, around 18% of them present only once. Losses at the gene ends were 3 bases for V and 2 bases for J; bases not matched to a gene: 4. This CDR3 comprises 15 residues. CDR1 and CDR2 (germline): SGHRS, YFSETQ. The chain combines TRBV5-1 with TRBJ2-1, with 8 positions matching TRBD2. Here the sequenced sample was PBMCs from the stem cell graft donor, taken from the stem cell graft. The sequence came from a human donor who donated a stem cell graft to a child with acute lymphoblastic leukemia. The CDR3, as DNA: TGCGCCAGCAGCTGGGCGGGAGGCACCTACAATGAGCAGTTCTTC. It translates to CASSWAGGTYNEQFF.